This record covers a single T cell receptor beta chain. The sample is drawn from a study of blood T cell repertoires in COVID-19. Study background: Acute and convalescent COVID-19 samples came from the United States, Italy and Spain. T cells, B-cell-depleted T cells, or PBMCs supplied cDNA or gDNA.

In the study's own analysis: Amplification of reference gene primers was used by the study to estimate nucleated cell counts. The table came from immunoSEQ multiplex PCR; TCRdb's copy has only in-frame clones and leaves some out. Clone size and V and J calls were adopted from that table, with D and trimming inferred from the DNA. This sample has approximately 130,000 clones, with roughly 79% found just once. Germline V gene sequence: CDR1 SEHNR, CDR2 FQNEAQ (reference sequence). V was pared by 4 bases and J by 2 bases, with 5 bases of the junction left unmatched. This CDR3 has 15 residues. The receptor was derived from a man older than 75 with acute or convalescent COVID-19. The rearrangement uses TRBV7-9 and TRBJ2-5; TRBD1 aligns across 9 bases. The sample taken for sequencing was peripheral blood. CDR3 in amino acids: CASSSGQGLQETQYF. CDR3 bases: TGTGCCAGCAGCTCGGGACAGGGACTTCAAGAGACCCAGTACTTC.